This TCR beta chain derives from a study of immune evolution from preneoplasia to lung adenocarcinoma (dated by TCRdb to the early 2020s). Looking at the study overall: Immune contexture across lung adenocarcinoma precursors and invasive adenocarcinoma was profiled using immune gene expression, TCR sequencing and multiplex immunofluorescence. Sample size was based on specimen availability rather than a prior power calculation. Class I HLA alleles were inferred from exome data with POLYSOLVER, and allele-specific HLA loss was detected with LOHHLA. Resected precursor lesions (AAH, AIS, MIA) and invasive adenocarcinomas were compared against paired morphologically normal lung tissue. In total, the cohort included 40 to 60 patients with pulmonary nodules, all of whom underwent surgical resection. The immune data were combined with whole exome sequencing and methylation data from the same cohort of nodules. TCR sequencing data came from approximately 51 patients. According to the study, 105 samples were used for TCR sequencing.

The patients had resection in Japan or China between the mid-2010s and the late 2010s. The histologic diagnosis of each case was independently confirmed on H&E slides by two lung cancer pathologists. The AllPrep DNA/RNA FFPE Kit was used to isolate DNA from FFPE tissue. About this clone: The antigen it binds to is not known. No base qualities exist here, and no much larger clone lies one base off it.

TCR beta CDR3 regions were sequenced from DNA using the immunoSEQ hsTCRbeta Kit. Concerning the study's data processing: TCR sequencing data were analysed with the ImmunoSEQ Analyzer. T cell clonality was defined as 1 minus Pielou's evenness, as computed on productive rearrangements. To measure T cell diversity, the inverse Simpson index was applied to productive templates. T cell density was defined as TCR beta template counts normalized to usable DNA, with usable DNA estimated by amplification and sequencing of housekeeping genes. TCR metrics were compared across histologic stages using two-sided Kruskal-Wallis tests. TCRdb took this table from immuneACCESS and kept in-frame rearrangements with V and J called. Such tables lack part of the clones; where checked against another copy, unresolved V genes explain under half of the gap, and the rest is unexplained. V and J calls and clone size are given by that table; D and trimming were obtained from the DNA. The table for this sample lists approximately 9,000 clones; roughly three quarters of them were counted only once. Around 8% of the sample is held by the ten biggest clonotypes.

The full study reports these points: The findings were based on association rather than direct causation, and larger cohorts with long-term follow-up and longitudinal biopsies were deemed needed. Normal lung showed the highest clonality, whereas later-stage lesions appeared to have higher T cell density and diversity but lower clonality. Because all patients came from Japan and China, whether the findings apply to Western populations was uncertain. Top T cell clone frequencies were highest in normal lung and appeared to decrease progressively from AAH through AIS, MIA and invasive adenocarcinoma.

Trimming costs V 6 bases and J 3 bases, and their ends lie 17 bases apart. Including cysteine and phenylalanine, the CDR3 has 15 amino acids. Just the 45-base CDR3 DNA is kept, in frame starting at base 1. CDR1 and CDR2 (MNHEY, SVGAGI) derive from the germline V gene. Sequenced: FFPE adjacent normal lung tissue. The chain joins TRBV6-5 to TRBJ1-1; possibly the D gene is TRBD1, per 6 matching bases. The TCR was taken from a person aged 55 to 79 with lung adenocarcinoma. The CDR3 reads CASRLWGPYDTEAFF. The DNA sequence is TGTGCCAGCAGACTCTGGGGGCCGTATGACACTGAAGCTTTCTTT.